What follows describes a single T cell receptor (beta chain). This sample is drawn from a study of blood T cell repertoires in COVID-19. The CDR3 has 16 amino acids. V shed 5 bases and J 2 bases; nucleotides not matched to a gene: 9. Germline V gene lookup returns CDR1 SGHVS and CDR2 FQNEAQ. This table comes from immunoSEQ multiplex PCR, and its TCRdb copy is limited to in-frame clones, with some not included. This table has approximately 170,000 clones, 84% appearing once. The clonotype was recovered from a human donor with acute or convalescent COVID-19. The donor label of this sample is uncertain. The sequenced sample was peripheral blood. The V call is TRBV7-8, the J call TRBJ2-3, with 8 bases fitting TRBD2. The CDR3 sequence is CASSPASGRATDTQYF. CDR3 DNA sequence: TGTGCCAGCAGCCCAGCCTCCGGGAGGGCCACAGATACGCAGTATTTT.